Listed here are 14 T cell receptor beta chains from one sample, sequenced in a study of cytomegalovirus exposure and HLA in healthy donors. The PCR made use of 60 Vbeta and 13 Jbeta primers. Generated by immunoSEQ multiplex PCR, the TCRdb table keeps only in-frame clones and is missing some. Among 240,000 or so clones listed, roughly 87% were seen once. The sample taken for sequencing was PBMCs. The source is a middle-aged woman in good health and CMV-seropositive.

The V and J genes are TRBV7-3 and TRBJ2-3; 16 bases agree with TRBD2. Germline lookup yields CDR1 SGHTA and CDR2 FQGTGA. V lost 5 bases and J lost 3; bases outside the gene matches: 2. The CDR3 covers 16 residues. The CDR3 sequence is CASSPGLAGGTDTQYF. CDR3 coding DNA: TGTGCCAGCAGCCCGGGACTAGCGGGAGGGACAGATACGCAGTATTTT.

V usage is TRBV5-4 and J usage is TRBJ2-1, with 7 bases lining up with TRBD2. The CDR3 contains 15 residues. Germline assignment: CDR1 SGHNT and CDR2 YYREEE (reference sequence). The ends lost 0 bases at V and 4 bases at J; junction bases unmatched: 4. CDR3 loop: CASSLVGRGYNEQFF. DNA for the CDR3: TGTGCCAGCAGCTTGGTCGGGCGGGGGTACAATGAGCAGTTCTTC.

This clone was observed once. The chain employs TRBV4-1 and TRBJ2-3, with D unresolved. Germline V gene sequence: CDR1 MGHRA, CDR2 YSYEKL. V shed 2 bases and J shed 4 bases, with 19 bases lying between them. The CDR3 is made up of 17 amino acids. The CDR3 spells CASSQQLGRPAADTQYF. Here the CDR3 DNA reads TGCGCCAGCAGCCAACAGTTAGGCCGACCCGCGGCAGATACGCAGTATTTT.

The chain combines TRBV28 with TRBJ2-3; 11 bases are shared with TRBD2. The CDR3 sequence is 14 residues long. V was clipped by 6 bases and J by 7 bases; unmatched bases: 6. CDR1 and CDR2 from the germline V gene are MDHEN and SYDVKM. Here the CDR3 reads CASRTSGRTNTQYF. The DNA for the CDR3 is TGTGCCAGCAGAACTAGCGGGAGAACCAATACGCAGTATTTT.

V and J are TRBV14 and TRBJ2-2, with no clear D. CDR3 length equals 14 residues. In germline, CDR1 is SGHDN, CDR2 FVKESK. With 1 base removed from V and 3 bases from J, the gap between germline ends came to 6 bases. CDR3 nucleotides: TGTGCCAGCAGCCAAGTGAGGTACACCGGGGAGCTGTTTTTT. Its protein is CASSQVRYTGELFF.

The chain carries TRBV19 and TRBJ2-7; 9 nucleotides line up with TRBD1. V dropped 6 bases and J dropped 2; count of bases not matched to a gene: 5. Germline assignment: CDR1 LNHDA and CDR2 SQIVND (reference sequence). The CDR3 runs 14 residues. The CDR3: CASRGGTGTYEQYF. CDR3 DNA sequence: TGTGCCAGTAGGGGGGGGACAGGGACCTACGAGCAGTACTTC.

The chain combines TRBV6-6 with TRBJ1-4, with TRBD1 as a possible D gene (5 bases). The length of the CDR3 is 16 residues. Per germline, CDR1 MNHNY and CDR2 SVGAGI (reference sequence). The V end lost 6 bases, the J end lost 8 bases, and 22 bases lay between the germline ends. CDR3 coding DNA: TGTGCCAGCAGGAACTCAAGGGGAGGGAGTAAAGAAAAACTGTTTTTT. Translated: CASRNSRGGSKEKLFF.

The chain links TRBV7-8 to TRBJ2-4; D is uncertain. V shed 2 bases and J shed 3 bases, with 17 bases lying between them. This CDR3 spans 17 amino acids. CDR1 SGHVS and CDR2 FQNEAQ come from the germline V gene. CDR3 protein: CASSLKLRSSGKNIQYF. The CDR3 DNA sequence: TGTGCCAGCAGCTTAAAGCTCCGGTCGTCGGGCAAAAACATTCAGTACTTC.

The chain joins TRBV28 to TRBJ2-7, with 12 positions matching TRBD2. The germline V gene encodes CDR1 MDHEN and CDR2 SYDVKM. This CDR3 is 14 amino acids long. V gave up 11 bases and J gave up 4 bases; unmatched junction bases: 9. CDR3: CAVPGTSGSYEQYF. For the CDR3, the DNA is TGTGCCGTGCCTGGGACTAGCGGGTCTTACGAGCAGTACTTC.

This chain links TRBV9 with TRBJ2-7; the D gene is possibly TRBD2 (5 bases). This CDR3 spans 14 amino acids. Germline V lookup: CDR1 SGDLS, CDR2 YYNGEE. Trimming took 4 bases from V and 0 from J, leaving 11 bases between them. The CDR3 coding sequence is TGTGCCAGCAGCAGGACTGGGAGCTCCTACGAGCAGTACTTC. It codes for CASSRTGSSYEQYF. The whole variable domain, remainder taken from reference TRBV9 and TRBJ2-7, is DSGVTQTPKHLITATGQRVTLRCSPRSGDLSVYWYQQSLDQGLQFLIQYYNGEERAKGNILERFSAQQFPDLHSELNLSSLELGDSALYFCASSRTGSSYEQYFGPGTRLTVT.

This clone was counted only a few times. The chain couples TRBV4-1 to TRBJ2-7; 10 bases align to TRBD1. The CDR3 runs to 15 residues. V shed 5 bases and J 4 bases; nucleotides not matched to a gene: 8. CDR1 and CDR2 (germline): MGHRA, YSYEKL. CDR3 in DNA: TGCGCCAGCAGCGATAGGGGACAGGGGTTGTACGAGCAGTACTTC. Translating it yields CASSDRGQGLYEQYF.

The V and J genes are TRBV18 and TRBJ1-1; 7 positions agree with TRBD1. Per germline, CDR1 KGHSH and CDR2 LQKENI. With 3 bases clipped from V and 7 bases from J, the junction kept 8 bases outside the gene matches. The CDR3 has 14 residues. CDR3 coding DNA: TGTGCCAGCTCACCGGGACAGTTCTTCGGTGAAGCTTTCTTT. It translates to CASSPGQFFGEAFF.

This sequence joins TRBV9 and TRBJ1-1; 7 positions match TRBD1. The CDR3 contains 14 residues. Germline CDR1 SGDLS, CDR2 YYNGEE. J gave up 6 bases and V 4 bases, and 9 bases lay outside the gene matches. The CDR3 DNA sequence: TGTGCCAGCAGCCTTCAGGGGGGAGCCGCTGAAGCTTTCTTT. It encodes CASSLQGGAAEAFF.

CDR3 nucleotide sequence: TGTGCCACTCAGCAGTGGGACAGCCAATCCTACGAGCAGTACTTC. It codes for CATQQWDSQSYEQYF. The V call is TRBV25-1, the J call TRBJ2-7, with 7 bases fitting TRBD1. Per germline, CDR1 MGHDK and CDR2 SYGVNS. There are 15 residues in the CDR3. The junction had 13 bases not matched to a gene; V was cut back by 10 bases and J by 1 base.